This is a list of T cell receptor beta chains from one sample in a study of T cell responses to AZD1222 COVID-19 vaccine. Some clones are missing from TCRdb's copy, which holds only in-frame ones; the method was immunoSEQ multiplex PCR. Of roughly 120,000 clones listed, around 87% are singletons. This sample comprised peripheral blood, obtained 28 days after the second AZD1222 dose. Source of these receptors: an adult who received the AZD1222 COVID-19 vaccine. Both conserved end residues are part of each CDR3. The D gene is left open where the match is weak. Size values are once, few and many counts, or a class for expanded clones, and some rows have none.

v_gene	abundance	j_gene	d_gene	CDR3nt	CDR3aa
TRBV14	NA	TRBJ1-3	NA	TGTGCCAGCAGCCAGTACCTGGCAGGGGTCGGGGACACCATATATTTT	CASSQYLAGVGDTIYF
TRBV5-5	once	TRBJ1-4	NA	TGTGCCAGCAGCTTATCCGAAAAACTGTTTTTT	CASSLSEKLFF
TRBV27	NA	TRBJ1-1	NA	TGTGCCAGCAGGGAGGGGATGAGGGACACTGAAGCTTTCTTT	CASREGMRDTEAFF
TRBV7-2	NA	TRBJ1-1	NA	TGTGCCAGCAGTCGGCAGGGCAACACTGAAGCTTTCTTT	CASSRQGNTEAFF
TRBV3-1/TRBV3-2	NA	TRBJ1-2	TRBD1	TGTGCCAGCAGCCAAGCTAACCGGGACAGCTATGGCTACACCTTC	CASSQANRDSYGYTF
TRBV5-8	NA	TRBJ1-2	NA	TGTGCCAGCAGCTCCTTCGACCGTTCCTATGGCTACACCTTC	CASSSFDRSYGYTF
TRBV5-8	NA	TRBJ1-2	TRBD1	TGTGCCAGCAGCCTCGGTCGTGGGACAGGAGTTGAGGGCTACACCTTC	CASSLGRGTGVEGYTF
TRBV5-4	NA	TRBJ1-2	NA	TGTGCCAGCAGCTCCGACAGGCCAGTAGGCTACACCTTC	CASSSDRPVGYTF
TRBV11-2	once	TRBJ1-5	TRBD1	TGTGCCAGCAGTCCAGGGGGCTTCAATCAGCCCCAGCATTTT	CASSPGGFNQPQHF
TRBV5-4	NA	TRBJ2-7	TRBD1	TGTGCCAGCGCGGGACAGGGGGGTTACGAGCAGTACTTC	CASAGQGGYEQYF